This T cell receptor beta chain was identified in a study of PD-L1 blockade in urothelial cancer. About the research overall: Patients began atezolizumab, 1,200 mg intravenously every 3 weeks, in the mid-2010s. Prior chemotherapy in patients spanned 0 to 3 regimens.

Sequencing used immunoSEQ multiplex PCR; TCRdb keeps in-frame clones, though not all of them. In the table there are some 52,000 clones, approximately 75% of which are singletons. Of note for this clone: The antigen is not known.

Metastatic or locally advanced urothelial carcinoma was present in the patients. Findings and caveats of the study: Improved survival was predicted by pretreatment blood TCR clonality below the median.

The sample here was PBMCs, taken around atezolizumab (anti-PD-L1) treatment. The TCR comes from a man aged 65-85 years with urothelial cancer.

The CDR3 reads CASSFTGHRNTEAFF. The DNA of the CDR3 is TGTGCCAGCAGTTTCACGGGACATAGGAACACTGAAGCTTTCTTT. The chain combines TRBV27 with TRBJ1-1; possible D gene TRBD1, 6 bases. The germline CDR1 and CDR2 sequences are MNHEY and SMNVEV (reference sequence). V was shortened by 3 bases and J by 1 base, with 12 bases between the two germline ends. The CDR3 is 15 residues long.